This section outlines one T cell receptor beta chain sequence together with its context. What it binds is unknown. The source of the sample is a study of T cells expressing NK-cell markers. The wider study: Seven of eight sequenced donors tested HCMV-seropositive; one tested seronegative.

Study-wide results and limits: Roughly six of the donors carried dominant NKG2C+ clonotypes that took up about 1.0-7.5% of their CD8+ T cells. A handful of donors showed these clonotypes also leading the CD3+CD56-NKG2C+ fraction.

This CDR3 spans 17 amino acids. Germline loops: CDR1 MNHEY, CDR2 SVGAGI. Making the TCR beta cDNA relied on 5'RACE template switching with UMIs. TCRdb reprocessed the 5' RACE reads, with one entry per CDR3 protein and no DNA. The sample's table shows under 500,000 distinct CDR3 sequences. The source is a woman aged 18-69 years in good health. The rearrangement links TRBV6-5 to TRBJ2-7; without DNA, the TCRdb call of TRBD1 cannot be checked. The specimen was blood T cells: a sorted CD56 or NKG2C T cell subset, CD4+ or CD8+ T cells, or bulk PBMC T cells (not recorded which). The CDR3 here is CASSSVTGTGSSYEQYF.